What follows are 19 T cell receptor beta chains derived from one specimen sequenced in a study of T cell changes during pregnancy in multiple sclerosis. The repertoire was sequenced with immunoSEQ multiplex PCR; TCRdb's copy has only in-frame clones and lacks some. The table shows 55,000 to 70,000 clones, with 92% occurring only once. Here the sequenced sample was peripheral blood, taken in the second trimester of pregnancy. The source is a female donor in good health, enrolled as a control in a pregnancy study.

This chain connects TRBV12-5 to TRBJ1-1; 10 bases line up with TRBD1. The CDR3 spans 17 residues. With 0 bases clipped from V and 5 bases from J, the junction kept 9 bases outside the gene matches. Germline values: CDR1 LGHNT, CDR2 FRNRAP. Here the CDR3 DNA reads TGTGCTAGTGGTTTGGTACTAGGACAGGGGGGTAAGACTGAAGCTTTCTTT. This gives the protein CASGLVLGQGGKTEAFF.

The genes are TRBV2 and TRBJ1-1; the match to TRBD1 covers 7 bases. CDR3 length: 11 residues. The germline gives CDR1 SNHLY, CDR2 FYNNEI. The V segment lost 6 bases and the J segment 11 bases; nucleotides outside the gene matches: 6. The CDR3 loop reads CASRPDRVAFF. The CDR3 DNA reads as TGTGCCAGCAGACCCGACAGGGTGGCTTTCTTT.

The rearrangement links TRBV7-9 to TRBJ1-5, with 7 bases that match TRBD1. CDR1 is SEHNR, CDR2 FQNEAQ, per germline (reference sequence). The CDR3 is made up of 15 amino acids. Trimming removed 5 bases from V and 5 bases from J; junction bases left unmatched: 9. The CDR3 DNA is TGTGCCAGCAGCCCGACAGGGAGTGGGGATCAGCCCCAGCATTTT. It yields the protein CASSPTGSGDQPQHF.

This chain uses TRBV11-2 with TRBJ1-2; maybe TRBD1 (5 bases). The V end lost 4 bases, the J end lost 8 bases, and 14 bases lay between the germline ends. There are 13 residues in the CDR3. From germline, CDR1 is SGHAT and CDR2 FQNNGV. CDR3 protein: CASSSRGGEGYTF. In nucleotides, the CDR3 is TGTGCCAGCAGCTCCCGGGGCGGGGAAGGCTACACCTTC.

The CDR3 reads CASSEPGLASYEQYF. For the CDR3, the DNA is TGTGCCAGCAGCGAGCCGGGCCTAGCAAGCTACGAGCAGTACTTC. The chain recombines TRBV2 with TRBJ2-7, with D perhaps matching TRBD2 (5 bases). Trimming pared 6 bases from V and 3 bases from J, leaving 18 bases between. This CDR3 has 15 residues. In germline, CDR1 is SNHLY, CDR2 FYNNEI.

The CDR3 spells CASSLANEGPGEQYF. The CDR3 bases are TGTGCCAGCAGTTTAGCCAACGAGGGCCCCGGCGAGCAGTACTTC. This chain connects TRBV27 to TRBJ2-7; TRBD2 is a possible D gene (5 bases). CDR1 and CDR2 (germline): MNHEY, SMNVEV (reference sequence). The CDR3 is made up of 15 amino acids. V was pared by 2 bases and J by 6 bases, with 17 bases between.

In this sample, this clone turned up once. DNA for the CDR3: TGTGCCAGCAGCTTACTCGATGAGCAGTTCTTC. The encoded protein is CASSLLDEQFF. V usage is TRBV11-2 and J usage is TRBJ2-1; D unclear. Germline CDR1 is SGHAT and CDR2 is FQNNGV. The germline V and J ends were trimmed by 2 bases and 8 bases, with 4 bases remaining between them. The CDR3 is 11 amino acids.

V gene TRBV9 combines with J gene TRBJ2-2; D may be TRBD1 (5 bases). Germline V CDR1 and CDR2: SGDLS, YYNGEE. This CDR3 region has 14 residues. Between the trimmed V and J ends, which lost 4 bases and 5 bases, there was a span of 12 bases. The CDR3 loop is CASSRQTGTGELFF. The CDR3 DNA sequence: TGTGCCAGCAGCAGACAGACCGGGACCGGGGAGCTGTTTTTT. The full variable domain, completed using reference TRBV9 and TRBJ2-2, is DSGVTQTPKHLITATGQRVTLRCSPRSGDLSVYWYQQSLDQGLQFLIQYYNGEERAKGNILERFSAQQFPDLHSELNLSSLELGDSALYFCASSRQTGTGELFFGEGSRLTVL.

The rearrangement uses TRBV9 and TRBJ1-2; 8 bases map to TRBD1. J gave up 4 bases and V 0 bases, and 11 bases lay outside the gene matches. The CDR3 runs to 17 residues. Looked up from germline, CDR1 is SGDLS and CDR2 is YYNGEE. Here the CDR3 DNA reads TGTGCCAGCAGCGTAGGGGTGGCAGGGGGCGCGACCTATGGCTACACCTTC. It translates to CASSVGVAGGATYGYTF.

The chain couples TRBV5-4 to TRBJ1-1, with unresolved D. The V gene lost 1 base and the J gene lost 6 bases, with 10 bases spanning the gap. This CDR3 is built from 13 residues. The germline gives CDR1 SGHNT, CDR2 YYREEE (reference sequence). The CDR3 protein is CASSLREGAEAFF. In nucleotides, the CDR3 is TGTGCCAGCAGCTTGAGGGAGGGCGCTGAAGCTTTCTTT. Full variable domain (rest looked up from reference TRBV5-4 and TRBJ1-1): ETGVTQSPTHLIKTRGQQVTLRCSSQSGHNTVSWYQQALGQGPQFIFQYYREEENGRGNFPPRFSGLQFPNYSSELNVNALELDDSALYLCASSLREGAEAFFGQGTRLTVV.

The chain uses TRBV29-1 and TRBJ1-1, with D unclear. The CDR3 totals 13 residues. CDR1 is SQVTM and CDR2 is ANQGSEA in the germline V gene. The germline V and J ends were trimmed by 3 bases and 0 bases, with 8 bases remaining between them. DNA for the CDR3: TGCAGCGTTGATCGGGTAATGAACACTGAAGCTTTCTTT. It is translated as CSVDRVMNTEAFF. Combining the CDR3 with reference TRBV29-1 and TRBJ1-1 gives the whole variable domain SAVISQKPSRDICQRGTSLTIQCQVDSQVTMMFWYRQQPGQSLTLIATANQGSEATYESGFVIDKFPISRPNLTFSTLTVSNMSPEDSSIYLCSVDRVMNTEAFFGQGTRLTVV.

The chain recombines TRBV19 with TRBJ2-7, with D unclear. Germline V gene data show CDR1 as LNHDA and CDR2 as SQIVND (reference sequence). CDR3 size: 13 residues. V gave up 3 bases and J gave up 5 bases, with 11 bases separating them. The CDR3 nucleotides read TGTGCCAGTAGTATTTCCCCCGGAGACGAGCAGTACTTC. It codes for CASSISPGDEQYF.

The rearrangement links TRBV7-9 to TRBJ2-5, with 8 nucleotides matching TRBD2. The germline gives CDR1 SEHNR, CDR2 FQNEAQ (reference sequence). V was pared by 5 bases and J by 1 base, with 6 bases of the junction left unmatched. The CDR3 is 15 residues long. CDR3 in amino acids: CASSPGAGAQETQYF. The CDR3 coding sequence is TGTGCCAGCAGCCCCGGAGCGGGGGCCCAAGAGACCCAGTACTTC. The whole variable domain, remainder taken from reference TRBV7-9 and TRBJ2-5, is DTGVSQNPRHKITKRGQNVTFRCDPISEHNRLYWYRQTLGQGPEFLTYFQNEAQLEKSRLLSDRFSAERPKGSFSTLEIQRTEQGDSAMYLCASSPGAGAQETQYFGPGTRLLVL.

J is TRBJ1-1 and V is TRBV6-1; perhaps TRBD1 as D (6 bases). The CDR3 spans 13 residues. Between the trimmed V and J ends, which lost 7 bases and 0 bases, there was a span of 9 bases. Germline CDR1 MNHNS, CDR2 SASEGT. CDR3 coding DNA: TGTGCCAGCATGGGACAAATGAACACTGAAGCTTTCTTT. Translated, it gives CASMGQMNTEAFF.

This chain connects TRBV13 to TRBJ2-5; D possibly corresponds to TRBD2 (6 bases). This CDR3 region has 13 residues. CDR1 PRHDT and CDR2 FYEKMQ come from the germline V gene (reference sequence). The V gene lost 5 bases and the J gene lost 2 bases, with 9 bases spanning the gap. The CDR3 loop is CASSPGGQETQYF. CDR3 coding DNA: TGTGCCAGCAGCCCCGGGGGACAAGAGACCCAGTACTTC.

The chain has TRBV2 and TRBJ2-7; 14 nucleotides match TRBD2. The germline V gene encodes CDR1 SNHLY and CDR2 FYNNEI. CDR3 size: 17 residues. After removal of 3 bases from V and 2 bases from J, the junction contained 6 bases not matched to a gene. The CDR3 sequence is CASSDPGLAGVTYEQYF. The CDR3 bases are TGTGCCAGCAGTGATCCGGGACTAGCGGGAGTAACCTACGAGCAGTACTTC.

The rearrangement links TRBV28 to TRBJ2-7; perhaps TRBD1 as D (5 bases). Germline V gives CDR1 MDHEN, CDR2 SYDVKM. The CDR3 is 14 residues long. Trimming pared 2 bases from V and 1 base from J, leaving 9 bases between. The CDR3 DNA is TGTGCCAGCAGTTTACCCGACAGATCCTACGAGCAGTACTTC. Its translation is CASSLPDRSYEQYF.

Written as DNA, the CDR3 is TGTGCCAGCAGCTTAGGCGGATATCAGGCTGGCTACACCTTC. Protein product: CASSLGGYQAGYTF. V gene TRBV13 combines with J gene TRBJ1-2, with D uncertain. The CDR3 extends over 14 amino acids. Germline V gene data show CDR1 as PRHDT and CDR2 as FYEKMQ (reference sequence). Trimming cost V 0 bases and J 7 bases, with 12 bases left between them.

A remark on this clone: Its ends do not fully match the called genes, so a read error is possible. The V and J genes are TRBV6-5 and TRBJ1-1; 7 nucleotides agree with TRBD1. Germline loops: CDR1 MNHEY, CDR2 SVGAGI. The CDR3 loop spans 14 amino acids. CDR3: CASSHSEDRTEAFF. The CDR3 DNA is TGTGCCAGCAGTCACTCCGAGGACAGGACTGAAGCTTTCTTT.